The TCR beta chain under discussion was sequenced for a study of blood T cell repertoires in COVID-19. Repertoires were generated with immunoSEQ multiplex PCR, while TCRdb's copy carries only in-frame clones and drops some. The sample lists 85,000 to 110,000 clones, around 88% seen once, with 3% to 3.5% in the top ten. Sequenced sample: peripheral blood. This clonotype was obtained from a human donor in a cohort sampled during active COVID-19.

DNA for the CDR3: TGTGCCAGCAGTGAAGCTAGGGGAAGAGAGACCCAGTACTTC. Amino acids: CASSEARGRETQYF. This rearrangement joins TRBV6-1 to TRBJ2-5; perhaps TRBD1 as D (5 bases). This CDR3 is 14 amino acids long. Trimming cost V 0 bases and J 4 bases, with 9 bases left between them. Germline V gene sequence: CDR1 MNHNS, CDR2 SASEGT.